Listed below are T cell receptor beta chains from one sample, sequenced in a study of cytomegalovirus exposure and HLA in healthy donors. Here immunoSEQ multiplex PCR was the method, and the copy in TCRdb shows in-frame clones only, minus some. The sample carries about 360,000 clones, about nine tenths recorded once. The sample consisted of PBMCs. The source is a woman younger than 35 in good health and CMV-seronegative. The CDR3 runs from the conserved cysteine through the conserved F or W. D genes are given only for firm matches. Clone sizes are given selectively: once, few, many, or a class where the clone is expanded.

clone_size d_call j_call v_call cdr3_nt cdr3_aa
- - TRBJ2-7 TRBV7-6 TGTGCCAGCAGCTTTTTGGAGGATGGAGGGCCCTACGAGCAGTACTTC CASSFLEDGGPYEQYF
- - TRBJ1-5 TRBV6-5 TGTGCCAGCAGTTACCACAGGGATCAGCCCCAGCATTTT CASSYHRDQPQHF
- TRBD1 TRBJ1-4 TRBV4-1 TGCGCCAGCAGCCAAGCTCCCCGGGACAGGGGCGAAAAACTGTTTTTT CASSQAPRDRGEKLFF
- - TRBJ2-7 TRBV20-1 TGCAGTGCTAGTCGGTGGTACGAGCAGTACTTC CSASRWYEQYF
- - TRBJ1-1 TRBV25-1 TGTGCCAGCACAGTGGGGGGGATCACTGAAGCTTTCTTT CASTVGGITEAFF
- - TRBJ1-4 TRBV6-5 TGTGCCAGCAGTTACGGTCGGCAGGGGAATGAAAAACTGTTTTTT CASSYGRQGNEKLFF
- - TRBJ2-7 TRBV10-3 TGTGCCATCAGTGACACGGGGAACTCCTACGAGCAGTACTTC CAISDTGNSYEQYF
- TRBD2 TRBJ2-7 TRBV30 TGTGCCTGGAGTGGCGGGAGGGGGACCTACGAGCAGTACTTC CAWSGGRGTYEQYF
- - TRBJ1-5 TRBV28 TGTGCCAGCATTTATTCTATGAGCAATCAGCCCCAGCATTTT CASIYSMSNQPQHF
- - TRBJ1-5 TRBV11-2 TGTGCCAGCAGCATTGGGGGGGGATACCAGCCCCAGCATTTT CASSIGGGYQPQHF
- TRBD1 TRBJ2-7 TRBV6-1 TGTGCCAGCAGGGCGGGGACAGGGGGCGTATACGAGCAGTACTTC CASRAGTGGVYEQYF
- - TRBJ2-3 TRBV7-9 TGTGCCAGCAGCTTATTAAGCGGCCAAGGGCCCGGCACAGATACGCAGTATTTT CASSLLSGQGPGTDTQYF
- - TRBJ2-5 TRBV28 TGTGCCAGCAGTTTACTAAAAGAGACCCAGTACTTC CASSLLKETQYF
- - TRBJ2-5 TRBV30 TGTGCCTGGACCGACCCGCGGGGAGGCGAGACCCAGTACTTC CAWTDPRGGETQYF
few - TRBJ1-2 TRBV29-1 TGCAGCGCTCGGACAGCTGCCGACTATGGCTACACCTTC CSARTAADYGYTF
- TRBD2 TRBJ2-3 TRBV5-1 TGCGCCAGCAGCTTAAAAGCGGGGGGAGCTAGCACAGATACGCAGTATTTT CASSLKAGGASTDTQYF
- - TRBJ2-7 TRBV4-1 TGCGCCAGCAGCCAAGAGTACAGTCTCTACGAGCAGTACTTC CASSQEYSLYEQYF
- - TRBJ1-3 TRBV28 TGTGCCAGCGAGGGTAGTCGCAAAAGGAACACCATATATTTT CASEGSRKRNTIYF
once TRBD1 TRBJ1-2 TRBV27 TGTGCCAGCAGTCCTCAGGGGGGCTATAACTATGGCTACACCTTC CASSPQGGYNYGYTF
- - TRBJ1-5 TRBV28 TGTGCCAGCAGTTTGGGGGCTCAGCCCCAGCATTTT CASSLGAQPQHF
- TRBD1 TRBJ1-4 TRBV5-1 TGCGCCAGCAGCGTCGGCAGGGGGCCCCCGGAGGTGCTGTTTTTT CASSVGRGPPEVLFF
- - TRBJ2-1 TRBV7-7 TGTGCCAGCAGCTTAGCTCCCGAGGGCTATGAGCAGTTCTTC CASSLAPEGYEQFF
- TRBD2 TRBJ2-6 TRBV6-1 TGTGCCAGCAGTATGGCGGGGGCTGGGGCCAACGTCCTGACTTTC CASSMAGAGANVLTF
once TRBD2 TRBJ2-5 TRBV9 TGTGCCAGCAGCGCGGGACTAGCGGGGGGGCAAGAGACCCAGTACTTC CASSAGLAGGQETQYF
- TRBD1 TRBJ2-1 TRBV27 TGTGCCAGCAGTCCCGACAGGGTTGATGAGCAGTTCTTC CASSPDRVDEQFF
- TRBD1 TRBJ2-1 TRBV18 TGTGCCAGCTCACCACCGGGACCCAGGGGGAATGAGCAGTTCTTC CASSPPGPRGNEQFF
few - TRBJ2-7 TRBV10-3 TGTGCCATCTCGATAGGGAGCTACGAGCAGTACTTC CAISIGSYEQYF
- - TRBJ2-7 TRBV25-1 TGTGCCAGCAGTGCCCCGGACAGCCCCTCCTACGAGCAGTACTTC CASSAPDSPSYEQYF
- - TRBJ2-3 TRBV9 TGTGCCAGCAGCGTAGTGGCGGGGAGCACAGATACGCAGTATTTT CASSVVAGSTDTQYF
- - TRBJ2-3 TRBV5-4 TGTGCCAGCAGCTTGGGTACGGGCACAGATACGCAGTATTTT CASSLGTGTDTQYF
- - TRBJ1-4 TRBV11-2 TGTGCCAGCAGCTTAGTCTCAGGGACAACTAATGAAAAACTGTTTTTT CASSLVSGTTNEKLFF
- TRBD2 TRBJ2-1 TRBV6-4 TGTGCCAGGGGGGGGACCCCCCGCCCCTACAATGAGCAGTTCTTC CARGGTPRPYNEQFF
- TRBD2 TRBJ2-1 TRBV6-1 TGTGCCAGCACCCCCGGGACTAGCGGGAGTGATGAGCAGTTCTTC CASTPGTSGSDEQFF
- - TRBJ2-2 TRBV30 TGTGCCTGGAGCTGGCAAACCGGGGAGCTGTTTTTT CAWSWQTGELFF
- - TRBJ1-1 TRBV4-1 TGCGCCAGCAGCCAAGATCAGGTACCGCGAGAGAAAAACACTGAAGCTTTCTTT CASSQDQVPREKNTEAFF
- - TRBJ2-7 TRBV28 TGTGCCAGCAGTTGGAGCCAGGGTTACGAGCAGTACTTC CASSWSQGYEQYF
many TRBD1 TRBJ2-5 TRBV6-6 TGTGCCAGCAGCTATGACAGGGGGGAGACCCAGTACTTC CASSYDRGETQYF
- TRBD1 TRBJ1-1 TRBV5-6 TGTGCCAGCAGCCCGATAGACAGGGTCAGCATTACTGAAGCTTTCTTT CASSPIDRVSITEAFF
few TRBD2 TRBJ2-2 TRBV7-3 TGTGCCAGTTCTAGCGGGAGGAACACCGGGGAGCTGTTTTTT CASSSGRNTGELFF
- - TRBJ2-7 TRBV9 TGTGCCAGCAGCCGCAGCGGGCGCGAGCAGTACTTC CASSRSGREQYF
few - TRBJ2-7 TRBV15 TGTGCCACCAGCTGGGGTCAGGCGGCTACGGGGGAGCAGTACTTC CATSWGQAATGEQYF
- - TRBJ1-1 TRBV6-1 TGTGCCAGCAGCGCGGGGGTCGGGTACACTGAAGCTTTCTTT CASSAGVGYTEAFF
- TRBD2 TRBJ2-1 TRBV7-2 TGTGCCAGCAGCTTCAGCGGGAATCGGAACAATGAGCAGTTCTTC CASSFSGNRNNEQFF
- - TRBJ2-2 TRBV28 TGTGCCAGCAGTTTAAGGTTCCTAGCGTCGAACACCGGGGAGCTGTTTTTT CASSLRFLASNTGELFF